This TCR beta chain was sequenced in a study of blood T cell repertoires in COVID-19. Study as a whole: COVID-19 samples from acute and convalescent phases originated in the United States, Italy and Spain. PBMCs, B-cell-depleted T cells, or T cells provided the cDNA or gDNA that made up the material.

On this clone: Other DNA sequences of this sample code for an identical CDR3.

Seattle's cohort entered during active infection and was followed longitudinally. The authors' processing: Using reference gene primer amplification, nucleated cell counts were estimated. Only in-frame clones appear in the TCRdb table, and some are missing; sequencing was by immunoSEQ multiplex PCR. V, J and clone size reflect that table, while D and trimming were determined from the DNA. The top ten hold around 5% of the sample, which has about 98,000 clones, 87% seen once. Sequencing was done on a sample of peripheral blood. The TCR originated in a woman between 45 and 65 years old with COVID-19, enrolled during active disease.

This chain's CDR3 is CASSPIPVNSGNTIYF. The CDR3, as DNA: TGTGCCAGCTCACCTATCCCAGTGAACTCTGGAAACACCATATATTTT. The rearrangement links TRBV18 to TRBJ1-3; D remains ambiguous. Trimming pared 3 bases from V and 0 bases from J, leaving 12 bases between. The length of the CDR3 is 16 residues. The germline gives CDR1 KGHSH, CDR2 LQKENI. Full variable domain (remainder filled in from reference TRBV18 and TRBJ1-3): NAGVMQNPRHLVRRRGQEARLRCSPMKGHSHVYWYRQLPEEGLKFMVYLQKENIIDESGMPKERFSAEFPKEGPSILRIQQVVRGDSAAYFCASSPIPVNSGNTIYFGEGSWLTVV.